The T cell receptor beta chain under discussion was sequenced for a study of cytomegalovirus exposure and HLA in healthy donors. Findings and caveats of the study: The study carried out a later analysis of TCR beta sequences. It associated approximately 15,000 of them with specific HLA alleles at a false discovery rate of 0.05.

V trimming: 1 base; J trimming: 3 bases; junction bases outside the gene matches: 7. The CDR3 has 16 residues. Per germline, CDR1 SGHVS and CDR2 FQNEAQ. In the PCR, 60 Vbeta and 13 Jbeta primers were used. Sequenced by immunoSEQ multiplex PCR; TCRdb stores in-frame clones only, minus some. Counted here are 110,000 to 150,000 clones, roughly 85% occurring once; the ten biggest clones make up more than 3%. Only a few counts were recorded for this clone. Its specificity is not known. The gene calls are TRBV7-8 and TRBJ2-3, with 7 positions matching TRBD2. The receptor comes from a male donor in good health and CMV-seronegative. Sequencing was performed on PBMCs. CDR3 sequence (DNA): TGTGCCAGCAGCTTAGTCCTACTCGGGGGGACAGATACGCAGTATTTT. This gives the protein CASSLVLLGGTDTQYF.